This T cell receptor (beta chain) was captured by sequencing in a study of cytotoxic CD8 clonotypes in ibrutinib-treated CLL. The overall study: Responses: some 25 partial, 2 complete; after median roughly 63 months, roughly 14 stayed remitted, approximately twelve progressed. Study conclusions and caveats: Samples from sustained-remission and progressing patients were taken at different times. Clonality went up at ibrutinib response and then declined back toward baseline at progression.

Here immunoSEQ multiplex PCR was the method, and the copy in TCRdb shows in-frame clones only, minus some. The repertoire holds 150,000 or so clones, less than 85% seen once, with about 4.5% in the top ten. Of note for this clone: What it recognizes is unknown.

CDR1 and CDR2 (germline): MNHNS, SASEGT. This CDR3 has 14 residues. Deletions cut 1 base from V and 8 bases from J, with 11 bases between. This receptor was obtained from a human donor with chronic lymphocytic leukemia. This chain joins TRBV6-1 and TRBJ1-4; D not certain. This sample comprised PBMCs, obtained after 24 months of ibrutinib treatment. This CDR3 reads CASSEGAIGEKLFF. In DNA, the CDR3 is TGTGCCAGCAGTGAAGGCGCCATCGGGGAAAAACTGTTTTTT.